Sequencing of this TCR beta chain was carried out in a study of T cells in localized non-small cell lung cancer. V gave up 6 bases and J gave up 1 base, with 6 bases separating them. CDR1 is MNHEY and CDR2 is SMNVEV in the germline V gene (reference sequence). The CDR3 spans 12 residues. Assay used: immunoSEQ multiplex PCR; TCRdb lists only in-frame clones, some missing. This table has 30,000 to 35,000 clones, 85% to 90% appearing once. The rearrangement joins TRBV27 to TRBJ2-5; unclear D gene. The origin of this receptor is a female donor older than 55 with stage I lung adenocarcinoma. This sample comprised peripheral blood, obtained before any cancer treatment. CDR3 in amino acids: CASSPSQETQYF. CDR3 DNA: TGTGCCAGCAGCCCGAGCCAAGAGACCCAGTACTTC.